The 27 T cell receptor beta chains given below trace back to one sample, sequenced in a study of blood T cells in healthy people across ages. Combining a sample-barcoded 5' primer with a J-beta primer mix, a second PCR ran for roughly 7 to 12 cycles. TCRdb analysed the 5' RACE reads with MiXCR anew, one entry per CDR3 protein. This table holds more than 750,000 distinct CDR3 sequences, 25% to 35% found once. The same specimen was also included in a second study, on T cells of mothers and their children.

The sample was blood. The origin of the receptors is a woman aged 40 to 50 in good health.

The rearrangement links TRBV7-3 to TRBJ2-5, with TRBD1 matching over 8 bases. V shed 4 bases, J shed 1 base, and the junction held 17 bases outside the gene matches. The length of the CDR3 is 19 residues. CDR1 SGHTA and CDR2 FQGTGA come from the germline V gene. This CDR3 reads CASSSGAPGTTGGQETQYF. The CDR3 coding sequence is TGTGCCAGCAGCTCGGGTGCCCCTGGTACTACAGGGGGCCAAGAGACCCAGTACTTC.

This clonotype has just a few counts. The chain recombines TRBV11-2 with TRBJ1-2; D possibly corresponds to TRBD1 (6 bases). V was pared by 2 bases and J by 4 bases, with 11 bases between. The V gene's germline CDR1 is SGHAT and CDR2 FQNNGV. The CDR3 loop spans 14 amino acids. CDR3 bases: TGTGCCAGCAGCTTATCCACCAGGGGCTATGGCTACACCTTC. This translates into CASSLSTRGYGYTF.

The V call is TRBV9, the J call TRBJ2-7, with D hard to call. The ends were cut back, 0 bases at V and 1 base at J, with 11 bases in the middle. This CDR3 comprises 15 residues. The germline CDR1 and CDR2 sequences are SGDLS and YYNGEE. The CDR3 bases are TGTGCCAGCAGCGTAGGATGGGTAGGGTCCTACGAGCAGTACTTC. Translated, it gives CASSVGWVGSYEQYF.

Details on this clonotype: A much larger clone lies one base from this, so it may be a read error. The gene calls are TRBV7-2 and TRBJ2-1; no firm D call. Germline V CDR1 and CDR2: SGHTA, FQGNSA. The CDR3 has 14 amino acids. CDR3: CASSLDGVLDEQCF. The CDR3 coding sequence is TGTGCCAGCAGCTTAGATGGGGTTTTGGATGAGCAGTGCTTC.

Ten or more counts support this clonotype. The chain carries TRBV10-3 and TRBJ2-4; a possible D gene is TRBD1 (5 bases). Germline loops: CDR1 ENHRY, CDR2 SYGVKD. This CDR3 comprises 14 residues. V dropped 1 base and J dropped 1 base, with 5 bases sitting between them. CDR3 coding DNA: TGTGCCATCAGTGAGTGGGGCGCCAAAAACATTCAGTACTTC. As protein: CAISEWGAKNIQYF.

Only a few counts were recorded for this clonotype. J is TRBJ2-5 and V is TRBV7-8, with 13 nucleotides matching TRBD2. Germline V gene sequence: CDR1 SGHVS, CDR2 FQNEAQ. This CDR3 is built from 16 residues. The V segment lost 5 bases and the J segment 4 bases; nucleotides outside the gene matches: 7. CDR3 protein: CASSGGTSGTPETQYF. For the CDR3, the DNA is TGTGCCAGCAGCGGTGGGACTAGCGGGACTCCAGAGACCCAGTACTTC.

This clonotype was seen a handful of times. CDR3 region: CASSHTGGPHGEQFF. The CDR3 DNA reads TGTGCCAGCAGCCATACGGGGGGGCCCCACGGTGAGCAGTTCTTC. V gene TRBV16 combines with J gene TRBJ2-1; TRBD2 matches 8 bases. The junction had 10 bases not matched to a gene; V was cut back by 3 bases and J by 9 bases. This CDR3 has 15 amino acids. From germline, CDR1 is KGHSY and CDR2 FQNENV.

The table lists this clonotype with a few counts. The V call is TRBV28, the J call TRBJ1-4, with TRBD1 identical over 9 bases. The J segment lost 8 bases and the V segment lost 7 bases, leaving 11 bases of the junction unmatched. The CDR3 spans 15 residues. Germline-derived CDR1 and CDR2 are MDHEN and SYDVKM. The CDR3 protein is CASTTTQGASEKLFF. The CDR3 coding sequence is TGTGCCAGCACCACGACACAGGGGGCTTCGGAAAAACTGTTTTTT.

As regards this clonotype: One junction end does not reproduce the germline sequence, and a read error may be involved. The CDR3 loop reads CASGFMVTEAFF. The CDR3 DNA reads TGTGCCAGCGGTTTCATGGTCACTGAAGCTTTCTTT. The chain recombines TRBV28 with TRBJ1-1; D unresolved. Germline V gives CDR1 MDHEN, CDR2 SYDVKM. This CDR3 spans 12 amino acids.

In this sample, this clonotype turned up a few times. This chain uses TRBV4-1 with TRBJ2-1; 11 bases align to TRBD2. CDR1 and CDR2 from the germline V gene are MGHRA and YSYEKL. The CDR3 extends over 14 amino acids. J gave up 9 bases and V 4 bases, and 5 bases lay outside the gene matches. The CDR3 DNA is TGCGCCAGCAGCCGACTAGCGGGGTTAAGTGAGCAGTTCTTC. It encodes CASSRLAGLSEQFF.

J is TRBJ2-3 and V is TRBV20-1; perhaps D is TRBD1 or TRBD2 (5 bases each). Trimming removed 3 bases at V and 2 bases at J, with 15 bases between. CDR1 and CDR2 from the germline V gene are DFQATT and SNEGSKA (reference sequence). The CDR3 is 15 residues long. CDR3 nucleotides: TGCAGTGCTAGCCCGGGACGCTCCGACACAGATACGCAGTATTTT. It yields the protein CSASPGRSDTDTQYF.

The rearrangement joins TRBV5-1 to TRBJ2-3; 7 bases are a match to TRBD2. Trimming removed 4 bases from V and 0 bases from J; junction bases left unmatched: 8. This CDR3 is 16 amino acids long. From germline, CDR1 is SGHRS and CDR2 YFSETQ. For the CDR3, the DNA is TGCGCCAGCAGCGTGTGGGACTACCTTAGCACAGATACGCAGTATTTT. It translates to CASSVWDYLSTDTQYF.

Many counts were recorded for this clonotype. The chain recombines TRBV11-1 with TRBJ2-5, with TRBD2 matching over 8 bases. The CDR3 contains 17 residues. Germline-derived CDR1 and CDR2 are SGHAT and FQDESV (reference sequence). The junction had 9 bases not matched to a gene; V was cut back by 1 base and J by 2 bases. In DNA, the CDR3 is TGTGCCAGCAGCTTAGGGCGATTTGGCGGGGGGCAAGAGACCCAGTACTTC. Protein: CASSLGRFGGGQETQYF.

J is TRBJ2-3 and V is TRBV7-2, with unresolved D. CDR3 length: 15 residues. Germline CDR1 reads SGHTA; CDR2 reads FQGNSA. Trimming took off 1 base at V and 2 bases at J, with 10 bases between the two ends. As DNA, the CDR3 is TGTGCCAGCAGCTTAGGTACTACCAACACAGATACGCAGTATTTT. As protein: CASSLGTTNTDTQYF.

This clonotype was seen more than once but under ten times. The chain carries TRBV6-1 and TRBJ1-2; 8 bases align to TRBD1. Trimming removed 6 bases from V and 4 bases from J; junction bases left unmatched: 16. Germline V lookup: CDR1 MNHNS, CDR2 SASEGT. The CDR3 is 17 residues long. The CDR3, as DNA: TGTGCCAGCAGGATGAAAAGAACAGGGGGTGCCACCTATGGCTACACCTTC. Its translation is CASRMKRTGGATYGYTF.

This clonotype has just a few counts. J is TRBJ2-5 and V is TRBV3-1, with D possibly being TRBD2 (6 bases). This CDR3 has 14 residues. Germline values: CDR1 LGHDT, CDR2 YNNKEL (reference sequence). The V gene lost 7 bases and the J gene lost 9 bases, with 21 bases spanning the gap. CDR3 residues: CASTLSGGKRAQYF. Written as DNA, the CDR3 is TGTGCCAGCACTCTGAGCGGAGGGAAACGGGCCCAGTACTTC.

This clonotype appeared many times. The chain employs TRBV6-2 or TRBV6-3 and TRBJ2-1; 9 bases are a match to TRBD2. CDR1 and CDR2 from the germline V gene are MNHEY and SVGEGT. Germline trimming cut 5 bases from V and 3 bases from J; bases unmatched to any gene: 11. This CDR3 comprises 17 residues. CDR3 coding DNA: TGTGCCAGCAGTCCCGTTGTATTAGCGGGGGTCTACAATGAGCAGTTCTTC. This translates into CASSPVVLAGVYNEQFF.

This clonotype was counted only a few times. It may be a read error: a sequence one base away is much more abundant. The DNA of the CDR3 is TGTGCCAACAACCAGAGCTCTGGGGCCAACGTCCTGACTTTC. It translates to CANNQSSGANVLTF. V usage is TRBV7-2 and J usage is TRBJ2-6; D unclear. V was shortened by 10 bases and J by 0 bases, with 10 bases between the two germline ends. This CDR3 comprises 14 residues. Germline values: CDR1 SGHTA, CDR2 FQGNSA.

The chain carries TRBV7-9 and TRBJ2-5; no firm D call. The V end was cut by 5 bases, the J end by 5 bases, with 6 bases between. The CDR3 extends over 11 amino acids. Germline V gene data show CDR1 as SEHNR and CDR2 as FQNEAQ (reference sequence). CDR3 sequence (DNA): TGTGCCAGCAGCAGCGACGAGACCCAGTACTTC. Encoded protein: CASSSDETQYF.

In regard to this clonotype: Given a much more abundant clone one base away, this may be a read error. V is TRBV11-2 and J is TRBJ2-5, with D maybe TRBD2 (7 bases). The last part of the DNA fits TRBJ2-1 better; the J call may be wrong. The CDR3 is 15 amino acids. The germline V gene encodes CDR1 SGHAT and CDR2 FQNNGV. The CDR3 is CASSLVGGLQETQFF. The CDR3, as DNA: TGTGCCAGCAGCTTGGTGGGGGGGCTCCAAGAGACCCAGTTCTTC.

At least ten counts were recorded for this clonotype. The rearrangement links TRBV6-1 to TRBJ2-1, with 10 bases lining up with TRBD1. V was clipped by 6 bases and J by 6 bases; unmatched bases: 2. The germline CDR1 and CDR2 sequences are MNHNS and SASEGT. This CDR3 has 13 amino acids. This CDR3 is CASRGTGVNEQFF. The CDR3 region has the DNA TGTGCCAGCAGGGGGACAGGGGTCAATGAGCAGTTCTTC.

The chain recombines TRBV3-1 with TRBJ1-3, with D perhaps matching TRBD1 (5 bases). Germline CDR1 is LGHDT and CDR2 is YNNKEL (reference sequence). The CDR3 sequence is 16 residues long. Between the trimmed V and J ends, which lost 0 bases and 7 bases, there was a span of 16 bases. The CDR3 nucleotides are TGTGCCAGCAGCCAAGAAGGGGCAGCGAGTAGCAACACCATATATTTT. This codes for CASSQEGAASSNTIYF.

Many counts were recorded for this clonotype. The V gene is TRBV20-1, the J gene TRBJ2-3; TRBD2 might be the D (5 bases). This CDR3 region has 14 residues. Germline values: CDR1 DFQATT, CDR2 SNEGSKA (reference sequence). Trimming removed 1 base at V and 4 bases at J, with 12 bases between. CDR3 sequence (DNA): TGCAGTGCTAGAGTCCTAGCTGCGGCAGATACGCAGTATTTT. It translates to CSARVLAAADTQYF.

This clonotype was found a few times. The junction shows a germline mismatch at one end, possibly a read error. V is TRBV12-3 or TRBV12-4 and J is TRBJ1-2, with 9 bases aligning to TRBD1. This CDR3 is 17 amino acids long. The CDR3 DNA reads TGTGCCGGCAGTTTGTACGCAACAGGGGGCGGAAGCTATGGCTACACCTTC. Translating it yields CAGSLYATGGGSYGYTF.

As concerns this clonotype: One junction end disagrees with the germline gene, perhaps due to a read error. J is TRBJ2-4 and V is TRBV7-2, with a possible D match to TRBD1 (6 bases). The CDR3 runs 15 residues. The V gene's germline CDR1 is SGHTA and CDR2 FQGNSA. CDR3 loop: CAGSPSGASANIQYF. The CDR3 DNA sequence: TGTGCCGGCAGCCCATCAGGGGCCAGTGCAAACATTCAGTACTTC.

There are a few counts of this clonotype. This sequence joins TRBV6-2 or TRBV6-3 and TRBJ1-2; tentative D call: TRBD1 (5 bases). CDR1 is MNHEY and CDR2 is SVGEGT in the germline V gene. The CDR3 loop spans 13 amino acids. V was clipped by 5 bases and J by 6 bases, with 13 bases between them. The CDR3 DNA is TGTGCCAGCAGTCCCCTCAGGGTTCATGGCTACACCTTC. Residues: CASSPLRVHGYTF.

The rearrangement links TRBV9 to TRBJ2-1; D may be TRBD1 (6 bases). V shed 1 base and J shed 5 bases, with 10 bases lying between them. The germline V gene encodes CDR1 SGDLS and CDR2 YYNGEE. The CDR3 length is 14 residues. CDR3 in DNA: TGTGCCAGCAGCGTAAGACAGGCGCACAATGAGCAGTTCTTC. It is translated as CASSVRQAHNEQFF. The entire variable domain, with the rest obtained from reference TRBV9 and TRBJ2-1, is as follows: DSGVTQTPKHLITATGQRVTLRCSPRSGDLSVYWYQQSLDQGLQFLIQYYNGEERAKGNILERFSAQQFPDLHSELNLSSLELGDSALYFCASSVRQAHNEQFFGPGTRLTVL.